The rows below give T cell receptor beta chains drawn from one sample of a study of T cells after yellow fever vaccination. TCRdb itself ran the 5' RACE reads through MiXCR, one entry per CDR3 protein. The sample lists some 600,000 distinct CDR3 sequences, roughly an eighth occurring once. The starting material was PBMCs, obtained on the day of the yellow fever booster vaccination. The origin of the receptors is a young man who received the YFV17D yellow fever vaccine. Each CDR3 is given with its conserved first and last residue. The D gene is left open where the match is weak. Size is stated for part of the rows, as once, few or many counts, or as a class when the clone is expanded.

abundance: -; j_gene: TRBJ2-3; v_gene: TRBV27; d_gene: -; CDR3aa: CATYRAGTDTQYF; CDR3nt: TGTGCCACCTACCGAGCTGGCACAGATACGCAGTATTTT
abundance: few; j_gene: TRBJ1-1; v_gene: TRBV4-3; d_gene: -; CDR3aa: CASSQDWRVNTEAFF; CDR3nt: TGCGCCAGCAGCCAAGATTGGCGGGTGAACACTGAAGCTTTCTTT
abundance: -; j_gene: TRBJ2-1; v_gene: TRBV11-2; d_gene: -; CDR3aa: CASRPLRGSSYNEQFF; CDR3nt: TGTGCCAGCAGACCTCTCCGGGGCTCGTCCTACAATGAGCAGTTCTTC
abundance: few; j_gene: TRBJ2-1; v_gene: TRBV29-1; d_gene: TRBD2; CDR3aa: CSVDGSGSSYNEQFF; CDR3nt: TGCAGCGTTGACGGGAGCGGGAGCTCCTACAATGAGCAGTTCTTC
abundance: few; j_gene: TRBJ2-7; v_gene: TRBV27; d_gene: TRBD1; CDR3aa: CASRSGTGVDEQYF; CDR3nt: TGTGCCAGCAGATCCGGGACAGGGGTGGACGAGCAGTACTTC
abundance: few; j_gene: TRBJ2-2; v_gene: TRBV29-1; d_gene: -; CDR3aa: CSAWTDTGELFF; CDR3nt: TGCAGCGCATGGACAGACACCGGGGAGCTGTTTTTT
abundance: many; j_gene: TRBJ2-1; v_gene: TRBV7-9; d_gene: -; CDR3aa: CASSSGLEDNEQFF; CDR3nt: TGTGCCAGCAGCTCGGGACTCGAGGACAATGAGCAGTTCTTC
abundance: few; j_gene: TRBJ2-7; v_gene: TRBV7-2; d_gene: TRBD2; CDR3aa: CASSAASGRLYEQYF; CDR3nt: TGTGCCAGCAGCGCAGCTAGCGGGAGACTCTACGAGCAGTACTTC
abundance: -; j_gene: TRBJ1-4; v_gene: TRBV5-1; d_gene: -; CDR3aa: CASSTGLSNEKLFF; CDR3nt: TGCGCCAGCAGTACGGGGCTTTCTAATGAAAAACTGTTTTTT
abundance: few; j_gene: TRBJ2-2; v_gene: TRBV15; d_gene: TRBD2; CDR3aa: CATSRDLSGISTGELFF; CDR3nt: TGTGCCACCAGCAGAGACCTTAGCGGGATTAGCACCGGGGAGCTGTTTTTT
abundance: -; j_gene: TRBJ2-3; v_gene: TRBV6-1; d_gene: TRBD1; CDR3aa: CASSERGQGARTDTQYF; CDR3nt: TGTGCCAGCAGTGAAAGGGGACAGGGGGCCCGCACAGATACGCAGTATTTT
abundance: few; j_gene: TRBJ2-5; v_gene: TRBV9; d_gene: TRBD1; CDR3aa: CASSARGETQYF; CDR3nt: TGTGCCAGCAGCGCCAGGGGGGAGACCCAGTACTTC
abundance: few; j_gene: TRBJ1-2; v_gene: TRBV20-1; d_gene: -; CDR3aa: CSTLPNGGSGYTF; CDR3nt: TGCAGTACCTTACCCAACGGGGGATCCGGCTACACCTTC
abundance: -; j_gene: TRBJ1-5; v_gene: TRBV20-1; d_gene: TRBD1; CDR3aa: CSARRSQGGYISNQPQHF; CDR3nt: TGCAGTGCTAGAAGGAGTCAGGGGGGATATATTAGCAATCAGCCCCAGCATTTT
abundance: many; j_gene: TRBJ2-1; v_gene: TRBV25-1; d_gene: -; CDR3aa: CASSTPPSGGIKYNEQFF; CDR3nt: TGTGCCAGCAGTACGCCCCCATCGGGGGGCATTAAGTACAATGAGCAGTTCTTC
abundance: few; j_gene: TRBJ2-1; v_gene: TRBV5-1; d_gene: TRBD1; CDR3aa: CASSIWTGGVTGEQFF; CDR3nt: TGCGCCAGCAGCATCTGGACAGGGGGCGTAACGGGTGAGCAGTTCTTC
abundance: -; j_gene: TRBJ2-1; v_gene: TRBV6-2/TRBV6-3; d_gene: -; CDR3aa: CASSYSFRRSYIEQFF; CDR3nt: TGTGCCAGCAGTTACTCGTTTCGGAGATCCTACATTGAGCAGTTCTTC
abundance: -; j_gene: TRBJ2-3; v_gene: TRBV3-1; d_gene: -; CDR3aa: CASTGLSTDTQYF; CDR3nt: TGTGCCAGTACGGGACTCAGCACAGATACGCAGTATTTT
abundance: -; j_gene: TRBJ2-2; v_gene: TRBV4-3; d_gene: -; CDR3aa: CASSQDRVAGELFF; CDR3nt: TGCGCCAGCAGCCAAGATCGGGTAGCCGGGGAGCTGTTTTTT
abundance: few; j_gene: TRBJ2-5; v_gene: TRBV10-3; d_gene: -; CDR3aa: CAISEEFTSRETQYF; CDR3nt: TGTGCCATCAGTGAAGAGTTTACTAGCCGGGAGACCCAGTACTTC
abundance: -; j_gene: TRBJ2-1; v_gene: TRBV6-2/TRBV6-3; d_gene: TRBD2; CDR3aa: CASRAWTSGGDEQFF; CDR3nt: TGTGCCAGCAGAGCCTGGACTAGCGGGGGTGATGAGCAGTTCTTC
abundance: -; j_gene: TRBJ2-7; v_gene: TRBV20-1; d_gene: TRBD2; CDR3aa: CSARGLAGRYEQYF; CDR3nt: TGCAGTGCTAGAGGGCTAGCGGGGCGGTACGAGCAGTACTTC
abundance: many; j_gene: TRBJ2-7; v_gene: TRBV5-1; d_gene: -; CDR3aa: CASSSGNSYEQYF; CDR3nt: TGCGCCAGCAGTTCCGGGAACAGCTACGAGCAGTACTTC
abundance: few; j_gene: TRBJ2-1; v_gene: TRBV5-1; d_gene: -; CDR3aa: CASSSNWGREWNEQFF; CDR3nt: TGCGCCAGCAGCTCAAACTGGGGACGGGAGTGGAATGAGCAGTTCTTC
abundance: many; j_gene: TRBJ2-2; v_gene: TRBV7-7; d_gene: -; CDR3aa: CASSPRATGELFF; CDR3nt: TGTGCTAGCAGTCCGCGGGCCACCGGGGAGCTGTTTTTT
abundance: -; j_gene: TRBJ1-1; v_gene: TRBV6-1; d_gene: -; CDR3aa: CASSQPGSQGRNTEAFF; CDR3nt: TGTGCCAGCAGCCAACCTGGTTCGCAGGGGAGGAACACTGAAGCTTTCTTT
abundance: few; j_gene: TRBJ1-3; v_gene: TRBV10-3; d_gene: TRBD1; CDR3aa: CAIGTGGNTIYF; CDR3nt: TGTGCCATCGGGACAGGTGGAAACACCATATATTTT
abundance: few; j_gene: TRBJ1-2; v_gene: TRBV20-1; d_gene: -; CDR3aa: CSAGGTNYGYTF; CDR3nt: TGCAGTGCTGGGGGGACTAACTATGGCTACACCTTC
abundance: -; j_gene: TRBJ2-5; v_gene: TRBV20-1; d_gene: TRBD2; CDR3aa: CSARVGTSPQETQYF; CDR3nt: TGCAGTGCTAGAGTTGGGACTAGCCCCCAAGAGACCCAGTACTTC
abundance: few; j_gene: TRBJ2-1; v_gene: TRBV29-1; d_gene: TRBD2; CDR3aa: CSALTSGRAYEQFF; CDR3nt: TGCAGCGCCCTGACTAGCGGGAGGGCTTATGAGCAGTTCTTC
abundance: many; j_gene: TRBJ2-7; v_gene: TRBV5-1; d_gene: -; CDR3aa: CASSYGSYEQYF; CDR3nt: TGTGCCAGCTCCTACGGGAGCTACGAGCAGTACTTC
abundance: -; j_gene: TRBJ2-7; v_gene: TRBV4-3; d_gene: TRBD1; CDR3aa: CASSQVGQGSDEQYF; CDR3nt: TGCGCCAGCAGCCAAGTTGGACAGGGTAGCGACGAGCAGTACTTC
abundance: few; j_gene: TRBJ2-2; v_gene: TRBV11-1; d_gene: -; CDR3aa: CASSSPPGELFF; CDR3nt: TGTGCCAGCAGCTCTCCTCCCGGGGAGCTGTTTTTT
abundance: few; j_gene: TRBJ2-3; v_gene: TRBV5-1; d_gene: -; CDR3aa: CASSSVGTNTDTQYF; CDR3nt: TGCGCCAGCAGCTCGGTCGGGACAAACACAGATACGCAGTATTTT
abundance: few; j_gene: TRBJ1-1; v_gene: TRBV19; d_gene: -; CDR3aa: CASSIGPDGEAFF; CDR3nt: TGTGCCAGTAGTATAGGCCCGGACGGTGAAGCTTTCTTT
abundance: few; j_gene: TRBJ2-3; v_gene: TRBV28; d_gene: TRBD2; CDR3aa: CASSVGAGGSDTQYF; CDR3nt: TGTGCCAGCAGTGTAGGTGCGGGAGGTTCAGATACGCAGTATTTT
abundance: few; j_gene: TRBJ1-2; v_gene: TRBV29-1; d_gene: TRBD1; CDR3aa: CSVEDPLDRGNYGYTF; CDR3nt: TGCAGCGTTGAAGATCCGTTGGACAGGGGTAACTATGGCTACACCTTC
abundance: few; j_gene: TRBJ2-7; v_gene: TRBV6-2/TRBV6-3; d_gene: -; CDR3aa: CASSYRTVGRSYEQYF; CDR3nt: TGTGCCAGCAGTTACCGGACGGTGGGGAGGTCCTACGAGCAGTACTTC
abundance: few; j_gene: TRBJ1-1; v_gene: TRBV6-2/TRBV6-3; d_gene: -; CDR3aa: CASYYETARTMNTEAFF; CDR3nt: TGTGCCAGCTATTACGAAACAGCAAGAACCATGAACACTGAAGCTTTCTTT
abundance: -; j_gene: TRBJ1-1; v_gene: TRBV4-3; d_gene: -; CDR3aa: CASSLKTGTEAFF; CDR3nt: TGCGCCAGCAGCCTAAAGACGGGGACTGAAGCTTTCTTT
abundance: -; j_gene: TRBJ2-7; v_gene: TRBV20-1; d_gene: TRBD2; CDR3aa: CSAPSQLAGPVYEQYF; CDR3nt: TGCAGTGCTCCCTCGCAACTAGCGGGCCCAGTTTACGAGCAGTACTTC
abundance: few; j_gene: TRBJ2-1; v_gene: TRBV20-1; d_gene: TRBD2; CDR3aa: CSARSASAGTSLYNEQFF; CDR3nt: TGCAGTGCTAGATCCGCCTCGGCCGGGACTAGCCTCTACAATGAGCAGTTCTTC
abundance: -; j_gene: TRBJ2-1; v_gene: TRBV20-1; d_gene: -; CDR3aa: CSARPAAVYNEQFF; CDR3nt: TGCAGTGCTAGACCAGCAGCGGTGTACAATGAGCAGTTCTTC
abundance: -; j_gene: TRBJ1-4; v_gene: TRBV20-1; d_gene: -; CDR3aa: CSARDSLLGSVANEKLFF; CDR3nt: TGCAGTGCTAGAGACTCCCTGTTGGGGAGCGTCGCTAATGAAAAACTGTTTTTT
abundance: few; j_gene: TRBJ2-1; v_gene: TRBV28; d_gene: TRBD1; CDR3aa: CASRGTGINEQFF; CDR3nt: TGTGCCAGCAGAGGGACAGGGATCAATGAGCAGTTCTTC
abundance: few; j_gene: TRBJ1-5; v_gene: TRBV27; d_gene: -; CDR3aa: CASSNREREPQHF; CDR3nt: TGTGCCAGCAGTAACAGGGAAAGAGAGCCCCAGCATTTT
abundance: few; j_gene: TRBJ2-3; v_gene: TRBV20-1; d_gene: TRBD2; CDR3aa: CSTKSDLAGGQDTQYF; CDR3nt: TGCAGTACTAAAAGCGACCTAGCGGGAGGCCAAGATACGCAGTATTTT
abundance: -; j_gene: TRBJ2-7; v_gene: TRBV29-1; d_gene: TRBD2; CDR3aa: CSVGLAGNVYEQYF; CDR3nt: TGCAGCGTTGGGCTAGCGGGTAACGTTTACGAGCAGTACTTC
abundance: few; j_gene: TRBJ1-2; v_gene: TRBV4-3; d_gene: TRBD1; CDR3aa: CASSQDRTGAGYTF; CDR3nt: TGCGCCAGCAGCCAAGATCGGACAGGGGCTGGCTACACCTTC
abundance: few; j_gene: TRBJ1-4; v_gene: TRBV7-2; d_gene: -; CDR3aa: CASSLRVNEKLFF; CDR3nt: TGTGCCAGCAGCTTGAGAGTGAATGAAAAACTGTTTTTT
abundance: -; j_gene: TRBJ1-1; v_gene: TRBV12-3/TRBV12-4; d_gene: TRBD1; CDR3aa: CASRPGQGGEAFF; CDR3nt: TGTGCCAGCAGACCGGGACAGGGCGGAGAAGCTTTCTTT
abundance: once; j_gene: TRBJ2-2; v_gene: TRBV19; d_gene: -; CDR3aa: CASTGVFTGELFF; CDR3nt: TGTGCCTCCACGGGTGTTTTCACCGGGGAGCTGTTTTTT
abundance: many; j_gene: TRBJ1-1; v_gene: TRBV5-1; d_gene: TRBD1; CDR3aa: CASNTDRASTEAFF; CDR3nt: TGCGCCAGCAACACCGACAGGGCGTCCACTGAAGCTTTCTTT